The rows below give T cell receptor beta chains drawn from one sample of a study of cytomegalovirus exposure and HLA in healthy donors. Sequenced by immunoSEQ multiplex PCR; TCRdb stores in-frame clones only, minus some. This sample has about 120,000 clones, with 80% found just once. Sequenced sample: PBMCs. These receptors were obtained from a female donor in good health and CMV-seropositive. CDR3s include the opening cysteine and the closing phenylalanine or tryptophan. Where a row states a size, it is once, few, many or the class of an expanded clone; other rows omit it.

J	size	V	CDR3
TRBJ1-1	-	TRBV5-5	CASSLGEGIAFF
TRBJ1-2	-	TRBV11-2	CASSLRPGQGDGGYTF
TRBJ1-4	-	TRBV4-2	CASSQADRGEEKLFF
TRBJ2-3	-	TRBV5-1	CASSLPTGTDTQYF
TRBJ2-5	once	TRBV7-9	CASSLFGEETQYF
-	-	TRBV28	CASRRYRGLYEQYF
TRBJ1-5	-	TRBV7-2	CASSFTGLSNQPQHF
TRBJ1-1	-	TRBV28	CASSLGGKQNTEAFF
TRBJ1-6	-	TRBV5-1	CASSTQTGGSNSPLHF
TRBJ1-2	-	TRBV9	CASSERTGDYGYTF
TRBJ2-1	-	TRBV27	CASSLLLAGGYNEQFF
TRBJ1-1	-	TRBV9	CASSVDGYTEAFF
TRBJ1-5	-	TRBV6-6	CASSYSIHGQNQPQHF
TRBJ2-1	-	TRBV28	CASSSTSGGYEQFF
TRBJ1-4	-	TRBV5-1	CASSLESTNNEKLFF
TRBJ2-5	-	TRBV5-1	CASSLVAGGTGGETQYF
TRBJ2-5	-	TRBV14	CASSPSTHSQTQYF
TRBJ2-1	-	TRBV6-5	CASRRETHNEQFF
TRBJ1-2	-	TRBV7-9	CASSLEGGLQGYTF
TRBJ1-1	once	TRBV30	CAWGQAGTEAFF
TRBJ1-5	-	TRBV18	CASSPLAPYGTGGDQPQHF
TRBJ1-1	-	TRBV7-3	CASSLTPGHAEAFF
TRBJ2-7	-	TRBV15	CATSRDTGTGNEQYF
TRBJ1-4	-	TRBV4-3	CASSRGTLQTNEKLFF
TRBJ2-6	-	TRBV19	CASSLLPSGANVLTF
TRBJ2-3	-	TRBV10-3	CAIKKWQGAEDTQYF
TRBJ1-2	-	TRBV2	CASSVTTGFYTF
TRBJ1-1	-	TRBV5-1	CASSRGTGTHMNTEAFF